These T cell receptor beta chains were read from a single sample in a study of CXCR3-negative and CXCR3-positive naive CD8 T cells. Using the 5' RACE reads, TCRdb records one entry per CDR3 protein without DNA. The listing contains 65,000 to 95,000 distinct CDR3 sequences. The source material was naive CXCR3- CD8+ T cells from blood. These receptors came from a human donor in good health. Some clones in this sample may be carry-over from other donors' samples. CDR3s include the opening cysteine and the closing phenylalanine or tryptophan.

v_gene	j_gene	CDR3aa
TRBV29-1	TRBJ2-5	CSVDGLAGPQETQYF
TRBV28	TRBJ2-7	CASSPQTSREQYF
TRBV13	TRBJ2-7	CASSGTGTSGRPEQYF
TRBV7-8	TRBJ2-7	CASSLQGTSAYEQYF
TRBV3-2	TRBJ1-2	CASSQRSRGLVYGYTF
TRBV7-2	TRBJ2-7	CASSPQDVSYEQYF
TRBV24-1	TRBJ1-1	CATSDLTGGTEAFF
TRBV24-1	TRBJ2-1	CATSDPGKNEQFF
TRBV15	TRBJ2-3	CATSRAPPGLAGDGDTQYF
TRBV5-8	TRBJ2-7	CASSLELGYNWPYEQYF
TRBV4-3	TRBJ2-1	CASSQGAGLNEQFF
TRBV7-9	TRBJ1-1	CASSLVEGTNTEAFF
TRBV7-3	TRBJ2-7	CASSFSEGYEQYF
TRBV19	TRBJ2-3	CASSPWTGRKPGPRADTQYF
TRBV7-9	TRBJ1-2	CASPTDGFYGYTF
TRBV29-1	TRBJ2-3	CSVVGGGPDTQYF
TRBV28	TRBJ2-7	CASPWADEQYF
TRBV30	TRBJ2-5	CAWSVYSEETQYF
TRBV3-1	TRBJ2-1	CASSQPGLDNEQFF
TRBV29-1	TRBJ2-1	CSVVLLTDNEQFF
TRBV15	TRBJ2-3	CATSPPLHPDTQYF
TRBV4-2	TRBJ2-2	CASSVDTGELFF
TRBV9	TRBJ2-1	CASSAPRAGTGGQEQFF
TRBV4-3	TRBJ1-1	CSSSPYGNLNTEAFF
TRBV9	TRBJ1-1	CASSASEGGRDTEAFF
TRBV7-3	TRBJ1-3	CASSRSGQGSGNTIYF
TRBV9	TRBJ2-3	CASSVPSANSDTQYF
TRBV9	TRBJ2-2	CASSPSEAGLAGDTGELFF
TRBV29-1	TRBJ2-7	CSVEGTQGSSYEQYF
TRBV4-2	TRBJ1-1	CASSQRETEAFF
TRBV29-1	TRBJ2-1	CSADPDNEQFF
TRBV6-5	TRBJ2-3	CASSYDGGGPPPDTQYF
TRBV29-1	TRBJ2-2	CSAVSGRVNTGELFF